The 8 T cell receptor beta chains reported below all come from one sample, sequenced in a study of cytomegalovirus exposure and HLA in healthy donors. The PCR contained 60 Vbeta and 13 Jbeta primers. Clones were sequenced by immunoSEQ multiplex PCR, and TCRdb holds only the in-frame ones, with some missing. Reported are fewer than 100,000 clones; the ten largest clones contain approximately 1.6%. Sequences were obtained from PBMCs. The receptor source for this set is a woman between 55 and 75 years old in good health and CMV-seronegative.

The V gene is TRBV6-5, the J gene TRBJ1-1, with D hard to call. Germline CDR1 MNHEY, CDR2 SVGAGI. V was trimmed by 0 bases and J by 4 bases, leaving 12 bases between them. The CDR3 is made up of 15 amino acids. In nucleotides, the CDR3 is TGTGCCAGCAGTTACTCGAGGTTGGTGAGCACTGAAGCTTTCTTT. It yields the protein CASSYSRLVSTEAFF.

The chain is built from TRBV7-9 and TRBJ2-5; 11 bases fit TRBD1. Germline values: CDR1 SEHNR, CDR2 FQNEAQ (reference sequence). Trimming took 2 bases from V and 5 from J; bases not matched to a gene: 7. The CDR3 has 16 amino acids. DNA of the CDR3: TGTGCCAGCAGCTTAATCGGACAGGGGGCGGGGGAGACCCAGTACTTC. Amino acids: CASSLIGQGAGETQYF.

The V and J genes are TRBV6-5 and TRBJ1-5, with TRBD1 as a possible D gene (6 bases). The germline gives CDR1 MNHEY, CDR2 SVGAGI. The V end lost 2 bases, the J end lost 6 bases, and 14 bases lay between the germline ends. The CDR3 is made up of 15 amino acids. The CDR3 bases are TGTGCCAGCAGTTACGGCGGGGGGCGCGGTCAGCCCCAGCATTTT. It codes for CASSYGGGRGQPQHF.

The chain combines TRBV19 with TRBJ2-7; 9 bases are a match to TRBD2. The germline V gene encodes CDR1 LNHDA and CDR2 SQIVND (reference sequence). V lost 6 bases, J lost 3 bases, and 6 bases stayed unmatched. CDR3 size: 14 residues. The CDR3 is CASRTRTSDYEQYF. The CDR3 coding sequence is TGTGCCAGTAGGACCCGGACTAGCGACTACGAGCAGTACTTC.

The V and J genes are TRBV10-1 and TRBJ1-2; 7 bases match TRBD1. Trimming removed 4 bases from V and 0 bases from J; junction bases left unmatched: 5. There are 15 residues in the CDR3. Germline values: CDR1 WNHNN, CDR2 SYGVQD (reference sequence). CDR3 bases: TGCGCCAGCAGTGGTGGGACAGAGACTAACTATGGCTACACCTTC. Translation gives CASSGGTETNYGYTF.

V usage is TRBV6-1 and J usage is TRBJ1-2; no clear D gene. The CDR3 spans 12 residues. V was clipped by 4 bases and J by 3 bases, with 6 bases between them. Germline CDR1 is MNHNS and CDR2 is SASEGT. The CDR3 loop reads CASSVSDYGYTF. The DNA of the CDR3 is TGTGCCAGCAGTGTTTCAGACTATGGCTACACCTTC.

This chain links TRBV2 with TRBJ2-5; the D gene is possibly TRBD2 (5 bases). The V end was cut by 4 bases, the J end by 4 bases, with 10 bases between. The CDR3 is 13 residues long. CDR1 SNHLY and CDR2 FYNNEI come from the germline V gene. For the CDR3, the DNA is TGTGCCAGCAGTGTCGGAGGAAGAGAGACCCAGTACTTC. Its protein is CASSVGGRETQYF.

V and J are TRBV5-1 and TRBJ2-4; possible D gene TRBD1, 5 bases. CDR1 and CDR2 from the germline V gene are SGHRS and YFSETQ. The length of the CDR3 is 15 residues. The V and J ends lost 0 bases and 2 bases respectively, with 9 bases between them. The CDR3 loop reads CASSLGQGPKNIQYF. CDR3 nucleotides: TGCGCCAGCAGCTTGGGGCAGGGCCCCAAAAACATTCAGTACTTC.